These T cell receptor beta chains were read from a single sample in a study of T-cell memory formation after mild COVID-19. TCRdb re-analysed the 5' RACE reads in MiXCR, keeping a single row per CDR3 protein. Of about half a million distinct CDR3 sequences in the sample, about 18% were seen once. The source material was PBMCs or a T cell subset sorted from them (not recorded which). The receptors were gathered from an adult woman who had mild COVID-19 (a few samples of this study predate the infection). Cell type and time point are not known. CDR3s include the opening cysteine and the closing phenylalanine or tryptophan. D genes are given only for firm matches. Clone size is shown for a subset of rows, as once, few, many or a class of expanded clone.

v_call,j_call,d_call,clone_size,cdr3_nt,cdr3_aa
TRBV5-1,TRBJ2-7,.,.,TGCGCCAGCAGCTTGGCCTCTGTTAGCGAGCAGTACTTC,CASSLASVSEQYF
TRBV7-3,TRBJ2-1,.,.,TGTGCCAGCAGCTTAATGAGCGGGTCATACAATGAGCAGTTCTTC,CASSLMSGSYNEQFF
TRBV15,TRBJ2-1,.,.,TGTGCCACCAGCAGCGGACGCCTCCGGGAGCAGTTCTTC,CATSSGRLREQFF
TRBV19,TRBJ2-5,.,few,TGTGCCAGTAGTATGACCCCTAGCTTGAGGGAGACCCAGTACTTC,CASSMTPSLRETQYF
TRBV6-1,TRBJ2-1,TRBD1,few,TGTGCCAGCAGTCCTGGGATGCACAGGGGCGATGAGCAGTTCTTC,CASSPGMHRGDEQFF
TRBV6-2/TRBV6-3,TRBJ2-1,TRBD1,few,TGTGCCAGCAGTTACCTTTCCGGGACAGGGTGGTACAATGAGCAGTTCTTC,CASSYLSGTGWYNEQFF
TRBV2,TRBJ2-3,.,few,TGTGCCAGCAGCTCTTATTACAGGACAGATACGCAGTATTTT,CASSSYYRTDTQYF
TRBV12-3/TRBV12-4,TRBJ2-1,.,.,TGTGCCAGCACCAGGACGGTTGAGCAGTTCTTC,CASTRTVEQFF
TRBV15,TRBJ2-5,.,.,TGTGCCACCAGCGCCCAGGGGGAGACCCAGTACTTC,CATSAQGETQYF
TRBV9,TRBJ2-3,TRBD2,few,TGTGCCAGCACGCGACTAGCAGCTGATACGCAGTATTTT,CASTRLAADTQYF
TRBV12-3/TRBV12-4,TRBJ2-3,.,few,TGTGCCAGCAAGGGCTCGGTCGCAGATACGCAGTATTTT,CASKGSVADTQYF
TRBV6-5,TRBJ2-5,TRBD2,few,TGTGCCAGCAGTCAGTCCGGTCTAGCGGGGGGAGAGACCCAGTACTTC,CASSQSGLAGGETQYF
TRBV18,TRBJ2-5,.,.,TGTGCCAGCTCACCATTAGGACAGTACCAAGAGACCCAGTACTTC,CASSPLGQYQETQYF
TRBV2,TRBJ1-5,.,many,TGTGCCAGCAGGCCCCAAGGGAAACCCGGGCAGCCCCAGCATTTT,CASRPQGKPGQPQHF
TRBV7-9,TRBJ2-5,.,many,TGTGCCAGCAGCTTGGCTCCTCAAGAGACCCAGTACTTC,CASSLAPQETQYF
TRBV12-3/TRBV12-4,TRBJ1-1,TRBD1,few,TGTGCCAGCAGTTTTAGGACAGGGGGGAACACTGAAGCTTTCTTT,CASSFRTGGNTEAFF
TRBV6-1,TRBJ2-2,.,.,TGTGCCAGCAGTGAATCTGGGGGAGCTGGGGAGCTGTTTTTT,CASSESGGAGELFF
TRBV19,TRBJ2-7,TRBD1,.,TGTGCCAGTAGTATCGCACCCGGGACAGCCGCCTACGAGCAGTACTTC,CASSIAPGTAAYEQYF
TRBV5-1,TRBJ1-6,.,few,TGCGCCAGCAGCTCAGAGGGACCGACTTCACCCCTCCACTTT,CASSSEGPTSPLHF
TRBV7-9,TRBJ2-2,.,.,TGTGCCAGCAGCACTACACGGGGCGCGAACGGGGAGCTGTTTTTT,CASSTTRGANGELFF
TRBV2,TRBJ1-5,TRBD1,few,TGTGCCAGCATGTTCGACAGGGGCAATCAGCCCCAGCATTTT,CASMFDRGNQPQHF
TRBV24-1,TRBJ2-3,.,.,TGTGCCACCAGTGTTTATGCGGGCCTGGGAGATACGCAGTATTTT,CATSVYAGLGDTQYF
TRBV12-3/TRBV12-4,TRBJ1-6,TRBD1,few,TGTGCCAGCAGTTTGCCGGACAGGGTGGTTGGTTCACCCCTCCACTTT,CASSLPDRVVGSPLHF
TRBV15,TRBJ2-1,TRBD2,few,TGTGCCACCGGGACTAGCGGAGACAATGAGCAGTTCTTC,CATGTSGDNEQFF
TRBV12-3/TRBV12-4,TRBJ2-3,.,.,TGTGCCAGCAGTTCCCCAGACTTGCCCCGTTTCACAGATACGCAGTATTTT,CASSSPDLPRFTDTQYF
TRBV25-1,TRBJ1-1,.,.,TGTGCCAGCAGGCGAGGACAGACGAACACTGAAGCTTTCTTT,CASRRGQTNTEAFF
TRBV7-3,TRBJ2-1,TRBD2,.,TGTGCCAGCAGCTCACTAGCGCCGGTTTCCTACAATGAGAAGTTCTTC,CASSSLAPVSYNEKFF
TRBV24-1,TRBJ2-1,TRBD2,.,TGTGCCACCAGTGCGACTAGCGCATTTTATGAGCAGTTCTTC,CATSATSAFYEQFF
TRBV12-3/TRBV12-4,TRBJ2-5,.,.,TGTGCCAGCAGTTCATCCCTAGGGCCACAAGAGACCCAGTACTTC,CASSSSLGPQETQYF
TRBV9,TRBJ2-7,.,.,TGTGCCAGCAGCCCCAAAGGGGACGGGGCCTACGAGCAGTACTTC,CASSPKGDGAYEQYF
TRBV20-1,TRBJ1-6,.,.,TGCAGTGCTAGAGTCCCAGTCGGGGGTTCACCCCTCCACTTT,CSARVPVGGSPLHF
TRBV3-1,TRBJ1-6,.,few,TGTGCCAGCAGCCCGCAGAGTCTAGATAATTCACCCCTCCACTTT,CASSPQSLDNSPLHF
TRBV2,TRBJ2-5,TRBD1,few,TGTGCCAGCAGTAAACAGGGGGCCGGAGAGACCCAGTACTTC,CASSKQGAGETQYF
TRBV24-1,TRBJ2-3,.,.,TGTGCCACCAGTGCCCTCTCAGATACGCAGTATTTT,CATSALSDTQYF
TRBV3-1,TRBJ1-2,.,.,TGTGCCAGCAGCCGCTCATTGGGGACGGCGAACTATGGCTACACCTTC,CASSRSLGTANYGYTF
TRBV20-1,TRBJ2-1,TRBD2,few,TGCAGTGCCCCCTCCGGGACTAGCGGCGACAATGAGCAGTTCTTC,CSAPSGTSGDNEQFF
TRBV6-2/TRBV6-3,TRBJ1-5,.,.,TGTGCCAGCAGTTACTCGGGGACGACTACAAATCAGCCCCAGCATTTT,CASSYSGTTTNQPQHF
TRBV5-1,TRBJ2-7,.,.,TGCGCCAGCAGCTTGGAAGGCAGGAGCTCCTACGAGCAGTACTTC,CASSLEGRSSYEQYF
TRBV4-2,TRBJ2-1,.,few,TGTGCCAGCAGCCAAGGGGAGAGGCCGCAGTTCTTC,CASSQGERPQFF
TRBV5-1,TRBJ2-3,.,.,TGCGCCAGCAGCTTAATAGTTGTTTCAGATACGCAGTATTTT,CASSLIVVSDTQYF
TRBV15,TRBJ2-5,TRBD2,.,TGTGCCACCAGCAGGACTAGCGGGAGGGAGGTTGGAGAGACCCAGTACTTC,CATSRTSGREVGETQYF
TRBV19,TRBJ1-1,TRBD1,.,TGTGCCAGTAATACAGGGGGACCTGAAGCTTTCTTT,CASNTGGPEAFF
TRBV20-1,TRBJ1-6,.,few,TGCAGTGCTAGAGATTCGAGCTCCTATAATTCACCCCTCCACTTT,CSARDSSSYNSPLHF